A single sample gave rise to the 21 T cell receptor beta chains below, sequenced in a study of high-grade serous ovarian cancer treatment subgroups. Tumor samples were obtained before definitive surgery or chemotherapy. Assay used: immunoSEQ multiplex PCR; TCRdb lists only in-frame clones, some missing. The data hold approximately 4,200 clones, with under 85% observed a single time. Sequencing was done on a sample of tumor tissue. The source is a human donor with high-grade serous ovarian cancer.

This chain links TRBV30 with TRBJ1-2; D ambiguous. V was pared by 0 bases and J by 0 bases, with 20 bases between. This CDR3 comprises 18 residues. Germline values: CDR1 GTSNPN, CDR2 SVGIG (reference sequence). The CDR3: CAWSVAGIIGLANYGYTF. For the CDR3, the DNA is TGTGCCTGGAGTGTGGCAGGAATCATTGGACTAGCTAACTATGGCTACACCTTC. Complete variable domain (other parts from reference TRBV30 and TRBJ1-2): SQTIHQWPATLVQPVGSPLSLECTVEGTSNPNLYWYRQAAGRGLQLLFYSVGIGQISSEVPQNLSASRPQDRQFILSSKKLLLSDSGFYLCAWSVAGIIGLANYGYTFGSGTRLTVV.

The chain recombines TRBV6-4 with TRBJ2-3, with TRBD2 identical over 11 bases. This CDR3 has 16 amino acids. V lost 3 bases to trimming and J lost 2 bases; unmatched junction nucleotides: 4. The germline CDR1 and CDR2 sequences are MRHNA and SNTAGT. CDR3 protein: CASSENSGGATDTQYF. As DNA, the CDR3 is TGTGCCAGCAGTGAAAATAGCGGGGGGGCCACAGATACGCAGTATTTT.

The chain combines TRBV28 with TRBJ1-2; D is possibly TRBD1 (5 bases). Germline CDR1 is MDHEN and CDR2 is SYDVKM. Trimming pared 6 bases from V and 4 bases from J, leaving 18 bases between. This CDR3 is built from 15 residues. CDR3 nucleotides: TGTGCCAGCAGCCCGTCGGGACGGAAGCTCTATGGCTACACCTTC. Translated: CASSPSGRKLYGYTF.

The V and J genes are TRBV7-9 and TRBJ2-1, with D perhaps matching TRBD1 or TRBD2 (6 bases each). In germline, CDR1 is SEHNR, CDR2 FQNEAQ (reference sequence). CDR3 length equals 12 residues. The V and J ends lost 9 bases and 9 bases respectively, with 15 bases between them. The CDR3 here is CASAFWGAEQFF. CDR3 DNA sequence: TGTGCCAGTGCCTTCTGGGGGGCTGAGCAGTTCTTC.

This clone was seen a single time. The chain has TRBV5-1 and TRBJ2-3; the match to TRBD2 covers 11 bases. The CDR3 spans 15 residues. Germline V lookup: CDR1 SGHRS, CDR2 YFSETQ. With V trimmed by 2 bases and J by 4 bases, 3 bases remained unmatched. The chain's CDR3 is CASSFGTSGADTQYF. The CDR3 nucleotides are TGCGCCAGCAGCTTCGGGACTAGCGGAGCAGATACGCAGTATTTT.

The chain has TRBV5-1 and TRBJ1-6; D remains ambiguous. The CDR3 extends over 15 amino acids. Germline V gene lookup returns CDR1 SGHRS and CDR2 YFSETQ. Trimming removed 0 bases from V and 7 bases from J, with 11 bases in between. CDR3 nucleotides: TGCGCCAGCAGCTTGGAGCCGGGAGCGAATTCACCCCTCCACTTT. Its translation is CASSLEPGANSPLHF.

V gene TRBV7-8 combines with J gene TRBJ2-5, with D perhaps TRBD1 or TRBD2 (6 bases each). Per germline, CDR1 SGHVS and CDR2 FQNEAQ. Deletions cut 0 bases from V and 5 bases from J, with 25 bases between. The CDR3 sequence is 19 residues long. CDR3 nucleotides: TGTGCCAGCAGCTTAGCCCCTGAGGGGGGAGGTGCTGAGTTGGAGACCCAGTACTTC. Translation gives CASSLAPEGGGAELETQYF.

Only a few counts were recorded for this clone. This chain uses TRBV5-1 with TRBJ1-1; a weak D match, TRBD1 (5 bases). V shed 7 bases and J shed 0 bases, with 10 bases lying between them. The CDR3 totals 13 residues. Germline V gene sequence: CDR1 SGHRS, CDR2 YFSETQ. CDR3 sequence reads: CASGPGLNTEAFF. The CDR3 DNA is TGCGCCAGCGGACCGGGACTGAACACTGAAGCTTTCTTT.

CDR3 coding DNA: TGTGCCAGCAGTTACTCCGGGGTTGGGGATACGCAGTATTTT. It encodes CASSYSGVGDTQYF. This chain uses TRBV6-5 with TRBJ2-3; the D gene is possibly TRBD2 (5 bases). The CDR3 loop spans 14 amino acids. CDR1 and CDR2 (germline): MNHEY, SVGAGI. Trimming cost V 0 bases and J 6 bases, with 10 bases left between them.

The V gene is TRBV29-1, the J gene TRBJ2-2; 15 bases align to TRBD2. This CDR3 is 14 amino acids long. Germline V gene data show CDR1 as SQVTM and CDR2 as ANQGSEA. Trimming at V came to 5 bases and at J to 6 bases, leaving 1 base not matched to a gene. The CDR3 region has the DNA TGCAGCGTTAGGACTAGCGGGGGGGCCGGGGAGCTGTTTTTT. It specifies CSVRTSGGAGELFF.

This sequence joins TRBV7-9 and TRBJ1-1; D gene ambiguous. The CDR3 contains 12 residues. V was pared by 1 base and J by 7 bases, with 7 bases between. CDR1 and CDR2 (germline): SEHNR, FQNEAQ (reference sequence). The CDR3 loop is CASSLVQGEAFF. The CDR3 region has the DNA TGTGCCAGCAGCTTAGTGCAAGGTGAAGCTTTCTTT.

This rearrangement joins TRBV6-6 to TRBJ2-4; D is ambiguous. This CDR3 spans 15 amino acids. Looked up from germline, CDR1 is MNHNY and CDR2 is SVGAGI (reference sequence). Trimming cost V 6 bases and J 0 bases, with 12 bases left between them. The CDR3 here is CASSPPDLAKNIQYF. The CDR3 DNA reads TGTGCCAGCAGCCCACCCGATCTAGCCAAAAACATTCAGTACTTC.

This clone showed up just a few times. The chain is built from TRBV5-6 and TRBJ1-2, with D unresolved. This CDR3 is 16 amino acids long. V lost 4 bases and J 3 bases, leaving 19 bases between the germline ends. Germline V gene data show CDR1 as SGHDT and CDR2 as YYEEEE. The CDR3 DNA reads as TGTGCCAGCAGCCTCGCCTGGGCGACCGGGTACTATGGCTACACCTTC. This codes for CASSLAWATGYYGYTF. Using reference TRBV5-6 and TRBJ1-2 for the parts outside the CDR3, the full variable domain is DAGVTQSPTHLIKTRGQQVTLRCSPKSGHDTVSWYQQALGQGPQFIFQYYEEEERQRGNFPDRFSGHQFPNYSSELNVNALLLGDSALYLCASSLAWATGYYGYTFGSGTRLTVV.

This clone is a singleton in its sample. The V gene is TRBV7-2, the J gene TRBJ1-2, with a tentative D call TRBD1 (6 bases). CDR3 length: 16 residues. Trimming removed 3 bases from V and 5 bases from J, with 19 bases in between. Germline CDR1 is SGHTA and CDR2 is FQGNSA. CDR3 in DNA: TGTGCCAGCAGCTTTAGGGACAACAGTTTCAGTTATGGCTACACCTTC. Amino acids: CASSFRDNSFSYGYTF.

The chain couples TRBV7-8 to TRBJ1-6, with no clear D. In germline, CDR1 is SGHVS, CDR2 FQNEAQ. V dropped 1 base and J dropped 3 bases, with 4 bases sitting between them. There are 14 residues in the CDR3. The DNA of the CDR3 is TGTGCCAGCAGCTTAGACGGCTATAATTCACCCCTCCACTTT. This encodes CASSLDGYNSPLHF.

The chain recombines TRBV5-5 with TRBJ1-5; D gene unclear. With 4 bases removed from V and 2 bases from J, the gap between germline ends came to 13 bases. The CDR3 has 15 residues. Germline values: CDR1 SGHKS, CDR2 YYEKEE (reference sequence). The CDR3 spells CASSLQWARNQPQHF. CDR3 DNA sequence: TGTGCCAGCAGCCTGCAGTGGGCACGCAATCAGCCCCAGCATTTT. Combining the CDR3 with reference TRBV5-5 and TRBJ1-5 gives the whole variable domain DAGVTQSPTHLIKTRGQQVTLRCSPISGHKSVSWYQQVLGQGPQFIFQYYEKEERGRGNFPDRFSARQFPNYSSELNVNALLLGDSALYLCASSLQWARNQPQHFGDGTRLSIL.

This chain joins TRBV25-1 and TRBJ2-5; D is unresolved. Trimming shortened V by 5 bases and J by 9 bases, and 10 bases separated the two germline ends. The V gene's germline CDR1 is MGHDK and CDR2 SYGVNS. The CDR3 totals 11 residues. Written as DNA, the CDR3 is TGTGCCAGCAGTTTTTCCTCGGCCCAGTACTTC. The encoded protein is CASSFSSAQYF.

The chain uses TRBV15 and TRBJ2-5; D ambiguous. TRBJ2-7 matches the DNA end more closely, so the J call is doubtful. The CDR3 runs 12 residues. CDR1 and CDR2 (germline): LNHNV, YYDKDF (reference sequence). For the CDR3, the DNA is TGTGCCACCAGCAGAGACGACTACGAGCAGTACTTC. This codes for CATSRDDYEQYF.

The table lists this clone with a few counts. V gene TRBV19 combines with J gene TRBJ1-5; maybe TRBD1 (5 bases). V dropped 3 bases and J dropped 8 bases, with 14 bases sitting between them. The CDR3 extends over 14 amino acids. Germline lookup yields CDR1 LNHDA and CDR2 SQIVND (reference sequence). As DNA, the CDR3 is TGTGCCAGTAGTATCGAAGGGACGCTTAAGCCCCAGCATTTT. Its protein product is CASSIEGTLKPQHF.

The rearrangement links TRBV5-1 to TRBJ2-5, with 16 positions matching TRBD2. Germline CDR1 is SGHRS and CDR2 is YFSETQ. Losses at the gene ends were 3 bases for V and 5 bases for J; bases not matched to a gene: 4. This CDR3 spans 16 amino acids. CDR3 sequence reads: CASSWGTSGGAETQYF. CDR3 nucleotides: TGCGCCAGCAGCTGGGGGACTAGCGGGGGGGCGGAGACCCAGTACTTC.

The chain carries TRBV5-4 and TRBJ2-5; tentative D call: TRBD2 (5 bases). Germline values: CDR1 SGHNT, CDR2 YYREEE (reference sequence). The germline V and J ends were trimmed by 0 bases and 11 bases, with 11 bases remaining between them. The CDR3 contains 12 residues. The CDR3 loop reads CASSLGGWEQYF. The CDR3, as DNA: TGTGCCAGCAGCTTGGGAGGGTGGGAGCAGTACTTC.